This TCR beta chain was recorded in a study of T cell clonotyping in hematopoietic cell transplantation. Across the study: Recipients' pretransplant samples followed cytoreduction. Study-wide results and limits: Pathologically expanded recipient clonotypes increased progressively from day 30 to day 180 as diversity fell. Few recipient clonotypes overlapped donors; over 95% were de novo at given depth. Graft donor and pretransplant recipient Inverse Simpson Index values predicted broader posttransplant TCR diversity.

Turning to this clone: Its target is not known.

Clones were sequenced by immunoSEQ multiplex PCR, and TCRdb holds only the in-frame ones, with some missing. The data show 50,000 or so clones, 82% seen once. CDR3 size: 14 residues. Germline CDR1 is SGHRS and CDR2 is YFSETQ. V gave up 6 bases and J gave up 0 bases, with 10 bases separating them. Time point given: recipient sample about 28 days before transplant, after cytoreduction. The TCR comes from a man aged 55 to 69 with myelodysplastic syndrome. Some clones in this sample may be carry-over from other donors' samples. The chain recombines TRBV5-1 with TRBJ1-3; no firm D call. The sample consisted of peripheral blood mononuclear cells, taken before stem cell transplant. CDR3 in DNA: TGCGCCAGCAAACCCGAAAACTCTGGAAACACCATATATTTT. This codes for CASKPENSGNTIYF.